Shown below are 2 T cell receptor beta chains from a single sample sequenced in a study of T cells in Graves' hyperthyroidism and ophthalmopathy (dated by TCRdb to the late 2010s). Receptor amplification or capture employed multiplex PCR. Instrument on record: Illumina HiSeq 2000. TCR beta CDR3 regions were amplified from RNA transcripts. The first round of RT-PCR for the TCR CDR3 was performed with the HTBI primer set and the Qiagen OneStep RT-PCR kit. TCRdb trimmed the raw reads at Q25, called clones with MiXCR and kept productive beta chains. Entries that share a CDR3 protein sequence are merged under the most common genes and DNA. In all, the sample holds under 450,000 distinct CDR3 sequences, and 15% to 18% of those were seen once. Almost 8% of the sample is in the top ten clones. The specimen sequenced was blood. Source of these receptors: a woman aged 18-30 years with Graves' hyperthyroidism.

This clonotype occurred many times. The gene calls are TRBV12-3 or TRBV12-4 and TRBJ2-1; no reliable D call. V was trimmed by 6 bases and J by 4 bases, leaving 4 bases between them. This CDR3 contains 11 residues. The CDR3 DNA is TGTGCCAGCAGCCTTTACAATGAGCAGTTCTTC. Translated: CASSLYNEQFF.

This clonotype occurred a few times. V gene TRBV20-1 combines with J gene TRBJ2-7; D remains ambiguous. The CDR3 covers 14 residues. Germline assignment: CDR1 DFQATT and CDR2 SNEGSKA (reference sequence). Trimming took off 3 bases at V and 0 bases at J, with 12 bases between the two ends. DNA of the CDR3: TGCAGTGCTAGCATAGTCGACAACTCCTACGAGCAGTACTTC. Amino acid sequence: CSASIVDNSYEQYF.